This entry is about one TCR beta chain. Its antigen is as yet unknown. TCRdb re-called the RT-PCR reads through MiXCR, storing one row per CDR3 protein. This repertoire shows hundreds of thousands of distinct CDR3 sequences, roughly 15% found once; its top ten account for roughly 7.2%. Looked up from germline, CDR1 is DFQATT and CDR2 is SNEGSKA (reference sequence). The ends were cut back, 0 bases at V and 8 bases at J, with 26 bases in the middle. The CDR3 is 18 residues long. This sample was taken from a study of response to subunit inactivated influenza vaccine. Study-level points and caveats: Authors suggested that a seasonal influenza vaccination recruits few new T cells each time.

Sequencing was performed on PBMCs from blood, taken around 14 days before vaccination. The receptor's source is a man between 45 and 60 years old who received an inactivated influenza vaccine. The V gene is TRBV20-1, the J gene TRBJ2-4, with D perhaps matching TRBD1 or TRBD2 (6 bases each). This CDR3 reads CSARDQRDGGTVGYIQYF. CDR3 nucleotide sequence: TGCAGTGCTAGAGATCAAAGAGACGGGGGCACAGTTGGGTACATTCAGTACTTC.